The next 8 T cell receptor beta chains were all read from a single sample in a study of OX40 agonist ivuxolimab in advanced cancers. Profiling relied on immunoSEQ multiplex PCR, and the TCRdb table lists in-frame clones only, not all of them. The sample lists over 25,000 clones, 82% occurring once. The sequencing used CD4+ or CD8+ T cells sorted from blood, collected in a trial of the OX40 agonist ivuxolimab. The receptors were gathered from an adult with an advanced solid tumor such as melanoma, head and neck, liver or kidney cancer.

The V call is TRBV6-5, the J call TRBJ1-1; D not certain. V lost 6 bases, J lost 4 bases, and 15 bases lay in between. The length of the CDR3 is 14 residues. From germline, CDR1 is MNHEY and CDR2 SVGAGI. CDR3 residues: CASSTRGSPTEAFF. The CDR3 region has the DNA TGTGCCAGCAGCACGCGGGGTTCGCCCACTGAAGCTTTCTTT.

V is TRBV5-1 and J is TRBJ2-7, with D possibly matching TRBD1 (6 bases). CDR1 SGHRS and CDR2 YFSETQ come from the germline V gene. This CDR3 region has 13 residues. V dropped 4 bases and J dropped 1 base, with 9 bases sitting between them. The CDR3 spells CASSPGQSYEQYF. The CDR3 DNA follows: TGCGCCAGCAGCCCTGGACAGTCCTACGAGCAGTACTTC.

This chain joins TRBV28 and TRBJ2-7; TRBD2 matches at 7 bases. The V gene end was trimmed by 3 bases and the J gene end by 0 bases; junction bases not matched to a gene: 2. This CDR3 is built from 14 residues. Per the germline V gene, CDR1 is MDHEN and CDR2 is SYDVKM. CDR3 bases: TGTGCCAGCAGTTTTGGCGGGAGCTCCTACGAGCAGTACTTC. Protein: CASSFGGSSYEQYF.

The J gene is TRBJ2-7, the V gene TRBV11-3; D is perhaps TRBD1 (6 bases). Trimming pared 5 bases from V and 6 bases from J, leaving 8 bases between. This CDR3 is 11 amino acids long. Looked up from germline, CDR1 is SGHNT and CDR2 is YENEEA. The CDR3 DNA reads TGTGCCAGCAGCACAGGGTTCGAGCAGTACTTC. The encoded protein is CASSTGFEQYF.

The chain recombines TRBV19 with TRBJ1-1, with a weak D call TRBD1 (6 bases). The CDR3 is made up of 14 amino acids. Trimming shortened V by 6 bases and J by 5 bases, and 16 bases separated the two germline ends. CDR1 and CDR2 (germline): LNHDA, SQIVND (reference sequence). The CDR3 bases are TGTGCCAGTAGCCAAACAGGGTGGAGGACTGAAGCTTTCTTT. Translation gives CASSQTGWRTEAFF.

This clone has more than one count but fewer than ten. This chain joins TRBV11-1 and TRBJ2-7; D tentatively reads TRBD1 or TRBD2 (5 bases each). Germline loops: CDR1 SGHAT, CDR2 FQDESV (reference sequence). The V end was cut by 2 bases, the J end by 4 bases, with 12 bases between. The CDR3 extends over 14 amino acids. In DNA form, the CDR3 reads TGTGCCAGCAGCTTATGGGGGAATAAGTACGAGCAGTACTTC. It specifies CASSLWGNKYEQYF. Drawing the rest from reference TRBV11-1 and TRBJ2-7, the complete variable domain is EAEVAQSPRYKITEKSQAVAFWCDPISGHATLYWYRQILGQGPELLVQFQDESVVDDSQLPKDRFSAERLKGVDSTLKIQPAELGDSAMYLCASSLWGNKYEQYFGPGTRLTVT.

The chain has TRBV4-2 and TRBJ1-5; D remains ambiguous. Germline-derived CDR1 and CDR2 are LGHNA and YNFKEQ. Trimming removed 0 bases from V and 1 base from J, with 13 bases in between. The CDR3 is 17 residues long. CDR3 DNA sequence: TGTGCCAGCAGCCAAGATGATGGAAGAAGCAGCAATCAGCCCCAGCATTTT. Translation gives CASSQDDGRSSNQPQHF.

The rearrangement joins TRBV19 to TRBJ1-1, with 9 positions matching TRBD1. CDR3 length: 14 amino acids. V lost 5 bases to trimming and J lost 8 bases; unmatched junction nucleotides: 9. Germline CDR1 LNHDA, CDR2 SQIVND (reference sequence). CDR3 protein: CASSLRDRETEAFF. As DNA, the CDR3 is TGTGCCAGTAGTCTCCGGGACAGGGAAACAGAAGCTTTCTTT.